This T cell receptor beta chain was documented in a study of blood T cell repertoires in COVID-19. The protocol was immunoSEQ multiplex PCR, while the TCRdb copy is restricted to in-frame clones and leaves out a portion. The table lists 200,000 or so clones, around 87% of them singletons. V was trimmed by 3 bases and J by 0 bases, leaving 21 bases between them. This CDR3 region has 20 residues. Germline loops: CDR1 KGHSH, CDR2 LQKENI. The sequenced sample consisted of PBMCs or T cells enriched from blood (not recorded which). The receptor was isolated from a woman aged 18-35 years in a cohort exposed to, infected with or recovered from COVID-19 (not recorded which). The V and J genes are TRBV18 and TRBJ1-6, with unresolved D. The CDR3: CASSPELGHNFGSYNSPLHF. CDR3 sequence (DNA): TGTGCCAGCTCACCTGAGCTTGGGCACAACTTTGGCTCCTATAATTCACCCCTCCACTTT.